This T cell receptor beta chain comes out of a study of blood T cells in healthy people across ages. Study-level points and caveats: The percentage of naive T cells correlated strongly with TCR beta diversity.

Using a J-beta primer mix together with a sample-barcoded 5' primer, a second PCR was run for roughly 7 to 11 cycles. TCRdb analysed the 5' RACE reads with MiXCR anew, one entry per CDR3 protein. The repertoire includes fewer than 800,000 distinct CDR3 sequences, around 25% of them detected once, and 8% to 10% sits in the top ten. Worth noting for this clonotype: Its target is unknown.

The CDR3 spans 13 residues. V lost 3 bases and J 2 bases, leaving 7 bases between the germline ends. Germline V CDR1 and CDR2: SGHRS, YFSETQ. In terms of origin and age, donors were healthy Caucasian individuals from Russia aged roughly 6 to 95. Samples had at least 6.5 million PBMCs isolated from them. The same data also contributed to another study, on T cells of mothers and their children. That work states: Six children, together with their three healthy Caucasian mothers, made up the donors.

What was sequenced was blood. The V call is TRBV5-1, the J call TRBJ2-3, with D perhaps matching TRBD2 (6 bases). The receptor was isolated from a boy between 5 and 17 years old in good health. The CDR3 DNA reads as TGCGCCAGCAGCTGGGACTTCACAGATACGCAGTATTTT. Translating gives CASSWDFTDTQYF.